Below, one T cell receptor (beta chain) is given with its context. Its antigen is unknown. This specimen comes from a study of T cell responses to AZD1222 COVID-19 vaccine. Study-level points and caveats: The donors showed a predominance of white British ancestry and of females, with possible underestimation of clonal diversity. Only a handful of AZD1222 recipients tested seropositive at baseline.

Sequenced by immunoSEQ multiplex PCR; TCRdb stores in-frame clones only, minus some. Counted here are around 99,000 clones, approximately 89% occurring once; the ten biggest clones make up around 20%. The CDR3 is 14 amino acids. Between the trimmed V and J ends, which lost 3 bases and 0 bases, there was a span of 8 bases. The germline V gene encodes CDR1 SGHDT and CDR2 YYEEEE. The chain joins TRBV5-6 to TRBJ2-3, with D unclear. This TCR was recovered from an adult in good health. The input for sequencing was peripheral blood, taken on day 0 of AZD1222 vaccination. CDR3 in amino acids: CASSSYISTDTQYF. The DNA for the CDR3 is TGTGCCAGCAGCTCCTATATTAGCACAGATACGCAGTATTTT.